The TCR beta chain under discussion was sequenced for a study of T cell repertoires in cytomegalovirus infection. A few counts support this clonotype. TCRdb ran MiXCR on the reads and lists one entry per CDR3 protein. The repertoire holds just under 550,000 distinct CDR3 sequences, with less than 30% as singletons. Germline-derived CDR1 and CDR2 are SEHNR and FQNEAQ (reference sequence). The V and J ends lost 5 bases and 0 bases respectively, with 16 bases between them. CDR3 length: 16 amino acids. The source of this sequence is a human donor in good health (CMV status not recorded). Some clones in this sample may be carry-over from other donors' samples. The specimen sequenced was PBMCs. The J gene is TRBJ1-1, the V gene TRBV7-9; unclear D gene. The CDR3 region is CASSRREKSMNTEAFF. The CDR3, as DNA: TGTGCCAGCAGCCGCCGAGAGAAATCGATGAACACTGAAGCTTTCTTT. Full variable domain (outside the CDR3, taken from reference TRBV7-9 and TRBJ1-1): DTGVSQNPRHKITKRGQNVTFRCDPISEHNRLYWYRQTLGQGPEFLTYFQNEAQLEKSRLLSDRFSAERPKGSFSTLEIQRTEQGDSAMYLCASSRREKSMNTEAFFGQGTRLTVV.